This T cell receptor beta chain appears in the sequencing data of a study of T cell responses to AZD1222 COVID-19 vaccine. Sequencing was performed with immunoSEQ multiplex PCR; in TCRdb, only in-frame clones are kept and a portion is missing. The sample has 25,000 to 35,000 clones; about nine tenths are singletons. This receptor was obtained from an adult in good health. The starting material was peripheral blood, obtained on day 0 of AZD1222 vaccination.

CDR3 in amino acids: CASSSGTSTDTQYF. As DNA, the CDR3 is TGCGCCAGCAGCTCCGGGACTAGCACAGATACGCAGTATTTT. The gene calls are TRBV5-1 and TRBJ2-3; possible D gene TRBD2, 6 bases. There are 14 residues in the CDR3. V was shortened by 3 bases and J by 0 bases, with 8 bases between the two germline ends. CDR1 is SGHRS, CDR2 YFSETQ, per germline.